Listed here are 3 T cell receptor beta chains from one sample, sequenced in a study of long-term antiretroviral therapy in people with HIV. Sequencing relied on immunoSEQ assay v3.0, run at survey level. Generated by immunoSEQ multiplex PCR, the TCRdb table keeps only in-frame clones and is missing some. The sample has approximately 10,000 clones, over 65% seen once. The sequences come from unsorted PBMCs, collected about 3.1 years before starting antiretroviral therapy. The receptors here all came from a middle-aged man with HIV.

The V and J genes are TRBV5-1 and TRBJ2-3; the D gene is possibly TRBD1 (6 bases). The CDR3 is 14 amino acids. V lost 2 bases and J 5 bases, leaving 12 bases between the germline ends. Germline lookup yields CDR1 SGHRS and CDR2 YFSETQ. The CDR3 DNA follows: TGCGCCAGCAGCTTTCCAGGGGCGGAAGATACGCAGTATTTT. Amino acids: CASSFPGAEDTQYF.

This clone was counted once. The chain joins TRBV10-3 to TRBJ2-7; D is ambiguous. Trimming stripped 0 bases from V and 0 bases from J, with 6 bases between. CDR3 length: 14 amino acids. Germline lookup yields CDR1 ENHRY and CDR2 SYGVKD. CDR3 bases: TGTGCCATCAGTGAGTCTGGGTCCTCCTACGAGCAGTACTTC. Translation: CAISESGSSYEQYF.

This clone was observed a single time. This rearrangement joins TRBV4-3 to TRBJ2-2; D may correspond to TRBD1 or TRBD2 (6 bases each). The CDR3 runs to 16 residues. The germline V and J ends were trimmed by 0 bases and 4 bases, with 12 bases remaining between them. CDR1 and CDR2 (germline): LGHNA, YSLEER. The CDR3 spells CASSQDSGAGTGELFF. The CDR3 nucleotides are TGCGCCAGCAGCCAAGATTCGGGGGCGGGCACCGGGGAGCTGTTTTTT.